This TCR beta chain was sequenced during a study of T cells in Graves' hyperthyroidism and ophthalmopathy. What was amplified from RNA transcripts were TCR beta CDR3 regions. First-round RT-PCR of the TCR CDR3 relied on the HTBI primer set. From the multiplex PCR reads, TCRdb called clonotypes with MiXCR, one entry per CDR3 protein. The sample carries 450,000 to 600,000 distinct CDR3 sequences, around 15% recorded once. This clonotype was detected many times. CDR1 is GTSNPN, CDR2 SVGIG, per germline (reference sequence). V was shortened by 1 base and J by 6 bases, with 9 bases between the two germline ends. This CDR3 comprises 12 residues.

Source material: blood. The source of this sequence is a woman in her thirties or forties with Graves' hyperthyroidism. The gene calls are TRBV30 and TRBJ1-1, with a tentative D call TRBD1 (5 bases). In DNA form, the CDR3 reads TGTGCCTGGAGTGGATTGACAGCTGAAGCTTTCTTT. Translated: CAWSGLTAEAFF.